This TCR beta chain was captured by sequencing in a study of blood T cells in healthy people across ages. This clonotype was detected only a few times. As yet, its antigen is unknown. V was pared by 2 bases and J by 5 bases, with 8 bases of the junction left unmatched. The CDR3 covers 15 residues. The V gene's germline CDR1 is SGHTA and CDR2 FQGTGA. Notes on the study in general: No one knew whether donors had CMV, which possibly confounded expanded clonotype changes. Roughly linear declines in TCR beta diversity per million T cells occurred with age.

A second PCR of roughly 6 to 12 cycles used a sample-barcoded 5' primer and a J-beta primer mix. TCRdb used MiXCR to reprocess the 5' RACE reads, holding one entry per CDR3 protein. The sample comprises fewer than 950,000 distinct CDR3 sequences, around 34% of which are singletons, and 10% to 15% rests with the top ten. Isolation per sample recovered at least 7 million PBMCs. The TCR was taken from a young man in good health. Sequenced input: blood. V and J are TRBV7-3 and TRBJ1-2; 7 bases agree with TRBD1. DNA of the CDR3: TGTGCCAGCAGCTTACAGGGCAGGGGGTATTATGGCTACACCTTC. This gives the protein CASSLQGRGYYGYTF. The variable domain in full, with the rest retrieved from reference TRBV7-3 and TRBJ1-2, is GAGVSQTPSNKVTEKGKYVELRCDPISGHTALYWYRQSLGQGPEFLIYFQGTGAADDSGLPNDRFFAVRPEGSVSTLKIQRTERGDSAVYLCASSLQGRGYYGYTFGSGTRLTVV.